The 2 T cell receptor beta chains below all came from one sample that was sequenced in a study of blood T cell repertoires in COVID-19. Method: immunoSEQ multiplex PCR; TCRdb's copy keeps in-frame clones and lacks some. The profile shows roughly 220,000 clones, 75% to 90% of them singletons. The sample consisted of peripheral blood. The receptors were gathered from a woman at least 80 years old with COVID-19, enrolled during active disease.

This clone has a single count. The chain joins TRBV7-3 to TRBJ1-1, with a possible D match to TRBD1 (6 bases). The V gene lost 5 bases and the J gene lost 6 bases, with 19 bases spanning the gap. Germline V CDR1 and CDR2: SGHTA, FQGTGA. The CDR3 covers 15 residues. CDR3 nucleotide sequence: TGTGCCAGCAGCCCCCGCCAGGGGAGCCTTTCTGAAGCTTTCTTT. Encoded protein: CASSPRQGSLSEAFF.

The chain employs TRBV2 and TRBJ2-7; 7 bases are shared with TRBD2. Per the germline V gene, CDR1 is SNHLY and CDR2 is FYNNEI. V lost 3 bases to trimming and J lost 0 bases; unmatched junction nucleotides: 2. This CDR3 has 14 residues. The CDR3 spells CASSDAGVSYEQYF. CDR3 DNA: TGTGCCAGCAGTGACGCGGGAGTCTCCTACGAGCAGTACTTC.